Sequencing of this T cell receptor (beta chain) was carried out in a study of T cell changes during pregnancy in multiple sclerosis. Measured with immunoSEQ multiplex PCR; TCRdb has only the in-frame clones, and not every one. The sample carries roughly 110,000 clones, roughly 90% recorded once. Germline CDR1 reads MRHNA; CDR2 reads SNTAGT. V lost 3 bases, J lost 9 bases, and 15 bases lay in between. This CDR3 spans 14 amino acids. Specimen: peripheral blood, collected after pregnancy. This rearrangement joins TRBV6-4 to TRBJ2-1; no firm D call. The clonotype was recovered from a female donor with multiple sclerosis, enrolled in a pregnancy study. CDR3 amino acids: CASSEGAWASEQFF. CDR3 in DNA: TGTGCCAGCAGTGAAGGTGCCTGGGCGAGTGAGCAGTTCTTC.